This record looks at one T cell receptor (beta chain) sequence and its context. This clone was counted once. Its target antigen remains unknown. Base qualities are not provided; no much larger clone lies one nucleotide away. The trial excluded patients who had a history of autoimmune disease or were on systemic immunosuppression. Peripheral blood for TCR sequencing was collected from all dose cohorts at baseline, on cycle 4 day 1, and on cycle 7 day 1. The samples were taken from a phase I, first-in-human, multicenter, open-label dose-escalation trial of ivuxolimab. Adults with locally advanced or metastatic head and neck squamous cell, hepatocellular, melanoma or renal cell carcinoma were enrolled in the trial. Before TCR sequencing, CD4+ T cells and CD8+ T cells from peripheral blood were sorted into separate populations. The data are from a study of OX40 agonist ivuxolimab in advanced cancers. With respect to the entire study: Ivuxolimab was an agonistic, fully human IgG2 monoclonal antibody directed against OX40 (CD134), a costimulatory receptor. A male proportion of 75% to 85% and a mean age of roughly 55 years, ranging from about 23 to 90, were recorded for the dose-escalation cohort. Patients were allowed to have had prior anti-PD-1, anti-PD-L1 or anti-CTLA-4 therapy, and approximately 43% of the dose-escalation patients had previously received checkpoint inhibitors. Intravenous ivuxolimab was administered to patients every 2 weeks at six dose levels: 0.01, 0.1, 0.3, 1.5, 3 and 10 mg/kg. Among the roughly 50 dose-escalation patients, roughly 20 had hepatocellular carcinoma, roughly 15 melanoma, 9 renal cell carcinoma and 9 head and neck cancer. Partial responses were achieved by three dose-escalation patients, of whom one had hepatocellular carcinoma and two had cutaneous melanoma. Peripheral TCRbeta sequencing was intended to test whether TCR sequence diversity was altered and clonal T-cell expansion was caused by ivuxolimab. The monotherapy dose-escalation portion (N of about 52 patients) of the phase I ivuxolimab trial is reported in the paper.

Trimming removed 0 bases from V and 5 bases from J; the gene matches leave 6 bases unexplained. As encoded in the germline V gene, CDR1 is LGHNA while CDR2 is YSLEER. There are 16 amino acids in the CDR3, from cysteine to phenylalanine inclusive. Only the CDR3 part of the read is kept: 48 bases, read in frame from the first base. For sequencing of the TCRbeta CDR3 region, genomic DNA was extracted from the sorted cells. The immunoSEQ Assay was used for sequencing of TCRbeta CDR3 regions. In TCRdb, the immuneACCESS table is reduced to in-frame sequences with V and J assigned. These tables do not hold every clone; where another copy was compared, an unresolved V gene accounts for under half, and the others remain unexplained. The sample contains tens of thousands of clones, around 89% of them found a single time. Of the sample, around 13% falls within the top ten clones. On the study overall, not on this receptor specifically: After ivuxolimab, CD8+ T cells had more expanded clones than CD4+ T cells on average. Low levels of normalized T-cell clonal expansion were also shown by some nonresponding patients. At doses of 0.1 to 3.0 mg/kg, clonal expansion of both CD4+ and CD8+ T cells in blood was seen between baseline and week 6. Antigen specificity was not determined for the clonally expanded peripheral T cells. In the 0.1-3.0 mg/kg groups, partial responders were among the patients with the lowest normalized peripheral clonal expansion, particularly in CD8+ T cells.

The TCR comes from an adult with an advanced solid tumor such as melanoma, head and neck, liver or kidney cancer. Recombination linked TRBV4-3 to TRBJ1-1; 10 bases in between match TRBD1. Here the sequenced sample was CD4+ or CD8+ T cells sorted from blood, taken in a trial of the OX40 agonist ivuxolimab. CDR3 sequence: CASSQDRGTGDTEAFF. The DNA is TGCGCCAGCAGCCAAGACAGGGGGACAGGGGATACTGAAGCTTTCTTT.